These 15 T cell receptor beta chains were sequenced from one sample in a study of HIV-infected children after antiretroviral therapy interruption. Regarding treatment: PENTA 11 planned treatment interruption arm or continuous ART arm. Unique molecular identifiers were included in an RNA-based 3' RACE TCR library. TCRdb analysed the 3' RACE reads with MiXCR anew, one entry per CDR3 protein. Found here are some 40,000 distinct CDR3 sequences, about 6.5% of them singletons; the top ten hold about 0.97%. This specimen was CD45RA+ CD4+ T cells from PBMCs, pooled from several time points, taken from a donor given antiretroviral therapy, either interrupted or continuous. Subset denoted: naive CD4+ CD45RA+ CD45RO- T cells. All receptors come from a pool of human donors with HIV.

This clonotype was observed at least ten times. CDR3 sequence (DNA): TGTGCCAGCAGCTTGGGGAGCACTGAAGCTTTCTTT. Residues: CASSLGSTEAFF. The chain employs TRBV5-6 and TRBJ1-1; D unclear. Germline lookup yields CDR1 SGHDT and CDR2 YYEEEE. V shed 0 bases and J shed 4 bases, with 4 bases lying between them. This CDR3 comprises 12 residues.

This clonotype appeared many times. The rearrangement joins TRBV5-6 to TRBJ1-2; TRBD1 aligns across 7 bases. With 0 bases clipped from V and 2 bases from J, the junction kept 7 bases outside the gene matches. The CDR3 has 16 residues. Per germline, CDR1 SGHDT and CDR2 YYEEEE. This chain's CDR3 is CASSLGPPDRNYGYTF. The DNA of the CDR3 is TGTGCCAGCAGCTTGGGGCCCCCGGACAGGAACTATGGCTACACCTTC. Full variable domain (outside the CDR3, taken from reference TRBV5-6 and TRBJ1-2): DAGVTQSPTHLIKTRGQQVTLRCSPKSGHDTVSWYQQALGQGPQFIFQYYEEEERQRGNFPDRFSGHQFPNYSSELNVNALLLGDSALYLCASSLGPPDRNYGYTFGSGTRLTVV.

In its sample, this clonotype was seen a few times. The rearrangement links TRBV27 to TRBJ2-1; 8 nucleotides align to TRBD2. This CDR3 comprises 15 residues. Germline trimming cut 4 bases from V and 8 bases from J; bases unmatched to any gene: 10. The germline CDR1 and CDR2 sequences are MNHEY and SMNVEV (reference sequence). Here the CDR3 DNA reads TGTGCCAGCAGTTACGATACGGGGGGGCCGTATGAGCAGTTCTTC. Its protein product is CASSYDTGGPYEQFF.

The chain employs TRBV6-2 or TRBV6-3 and TRBJ2-7; D ambiguous. Germline lookup yields CDR1 MNHEY and CDR2 SVGEGT. This CDR3 spans 13 amino acids. V was shortened by 2 bases and J by 4 bases, with 9 bases between the two germline ends. The CDR3 protein is CASSYATRYEQYF. CDR3 in DNA: TGTGCCAGCAGTTACGCCACGAGGTACGAGCAGTACTTC.

This clonotype appeared many times. This chain connects TRBV7-9 to TRBJ2-5; 7 bases map to TRBD1. CDR1 is SEHNR, CDR2 FQNEAQ, per germline (reference sequence). The V gene end was trimmed by 5 bases and the J gene end by 10 bases; junction bases not matched to a gene: 7. This CDR3 spans 12 amino acids. In DNA form, the CDR3 reads TGTGCCAGCAGCCTTGGACAGGCAAGCCAGTACTTC. Translation gives CASSLGQASQYF.

This clonotype was picked up many times. The rearrangement links TRBV12-3 or TRBV12-4 to TRBJ1-1; unclear D gene. The CDR3 length is 14 residues. Trimming pared 1 base from V and 2 bases from J, leaving 8 bases between. CDR3 sequence (DNA): TGTGCCAGCAGTTTAGGAGTTTCCAACACTGAAGCTTTCTTT. It is translated as CASSLGVSNTEAFF.

This clonotype was observed many times. The rearrangement links TRBV4-1 to TRBJ1-6; 8 nucleotides match TRBD1. This CDR3 has 17 residues. Unmatched junction bases numbered 9, after V lost 1 base and J lost 7 bases. Germline CDR1 MGHRA, CDR2 YSYEKL. CDR3 residues: CASSQVTRTGRNSPLHF. In DNA form, the CDR3 reads TGCGCCAGCAGCCAAGTGACCCGGACAGGGCGAAATTCACCCCTCCACTTT.

By share of the sample, this clonotype is medium-sized. The junction differs from germline at one of its ends, possibly a read error. The CDR3 nucleotides are TGTGCCAGCGCGGGGGGGGACCAAGACACCCAGTACTTT. It is translated as CASAGGDQDTQYF. This rearrangement joins TRBV11-1 to TRBJ2-5, with TRBD2 matching 9 bases. The CDR3 sequence is 13 residues long. The germline V gene has CDR1 SGHAT and CDR2 FQDESV (reference sequence).

Many counts were recorded for this clonotype. The chain employs TRBV7-2 and TRBJ1-4; TRBD1 might be the D (5 bases). Trimming shortened V by 5 bases and J by 4 bases, and 8 bases separated the two germline ends. Germline V CDR1 and CDR2: SGHTA, FQGNSA. This CDR3 contains 13 residues. The CDR3 spells CASSRQSNEKLFF. The DNA of the CDR3 is TGTGCCAGCAGCCGACAGAGTAATGAAAAACTGTTTTTT. The variable domain in full, completed from reference TRBV7-2 and TRBJ1-4, reads GAGVSQSPSNKVTEKGKDVELRCDPISGHTALYWYRQSLGQGLEFLIYFQGNSAPDKSGLPSDRFSAERTGGSVSTLTIQRTQQEDSAVYLCASSRQSNEKLFFGSGTQLSVL.

Ten or more counts support this clonotype. CDR3 sequence: CSATDFRTDTQYF. CDR3 nucleotides: TGCAGTGCAACAGACTTCCGCACAGATACGCAGTATTTT. The chain links TRBV20-1 to TRBJ2-3; D is ambiguous. The CDR3 sequence is 13 residues long. The germline V gene has CDR1 DFQATT and CDR2 SNEGSKA (reference sequence). The V gene lost 6 bases and the J gene lost 1 base, with 11 bases spanning the gap.

This clonotype has a count of ten or more. The CDR3 here is CASSDASSDTQYF. CDR3 bases: TGCGCCAGCAGTGATGCGTCGTCAGATACGCAGTATTTT. This chain uses TRBV10-1 with TRBJ2-3; D is unresolved. The germline gives CDR1 WNHNN, CDR2 SYGVQD (reference sequence). The CDR3 length is 13 residues. V lost 3 bases and J lost 4, with 8 bases in between.

The sample holds many counts of this clonotype. This chain links TRBV7-9 with TRBJ2-3; 8 nucleotides agree with TRBD2. Germline CDR1 SEHNR, CDR2 FQNEAQ (reference sequence). CDR3 length: 14 residues. V trimming: 2 bases; J trimming: 5 bases; junction bases outside the gene matches: 3. CDR3 DNA sequence: TGTGCCAGCAGCTTAAGCGGGGGAAGAGATACGCAGTATTTT. This encodes CASSLSGGRDTQYF.

This clonotype was seen many times. The CDR3 sequence is CASSDMGQGVLEQYF. The CDR3 DNA follows: TGTGCCAGCAGTGACATGGGACAGGGGGTTCTCGAGCAGTACTTC. The rearrangement links TRBV2 to TRBJ2-7; 11 positions match TRBD1. This CDR3 region has 15 residues. The J segment lost 6 bases and the V segment lost 3 bases, leaving 7 bases of the junction unmatched. Germline-derived CDR1 and CDR2 are SNHLY and FYNNEI.

Many counts were recorded for this clonotype. The chain employs TRBV7-9 and TRBJ2-7; 7 nucleotides line up with TRBD1. The CDR3 runs to 12 residues. Trimming cost V 5 bases and J 7 bases; bases outside gene matches: 5. CDR1 is SEHNR and CDR2 is FQNEAQ in the germline V gene (reference sequence). CDR3 region: CASSRTGGEQYF. CDR3 DNA sequence: TGTGCCAGCAGCCGGACAGGTGGGGAGCAGTACTTC.

This clonotype ranks as large. The junction and the germline gene differ at one end; a read error may be behind it. The chain uses TRBV10-3 and TRBJ2-7; perhaps TRBD1 as D (5 bases). Germline V CDR1 and CDR2: ENHRY, SYGVKD. This CDR3 has 11 amino acids. CDR3 region: CASSAGYEQYF. The CDR3 DNA is TGTGCCAGCAGTGCAGGGTATGAACAGTACTTC.